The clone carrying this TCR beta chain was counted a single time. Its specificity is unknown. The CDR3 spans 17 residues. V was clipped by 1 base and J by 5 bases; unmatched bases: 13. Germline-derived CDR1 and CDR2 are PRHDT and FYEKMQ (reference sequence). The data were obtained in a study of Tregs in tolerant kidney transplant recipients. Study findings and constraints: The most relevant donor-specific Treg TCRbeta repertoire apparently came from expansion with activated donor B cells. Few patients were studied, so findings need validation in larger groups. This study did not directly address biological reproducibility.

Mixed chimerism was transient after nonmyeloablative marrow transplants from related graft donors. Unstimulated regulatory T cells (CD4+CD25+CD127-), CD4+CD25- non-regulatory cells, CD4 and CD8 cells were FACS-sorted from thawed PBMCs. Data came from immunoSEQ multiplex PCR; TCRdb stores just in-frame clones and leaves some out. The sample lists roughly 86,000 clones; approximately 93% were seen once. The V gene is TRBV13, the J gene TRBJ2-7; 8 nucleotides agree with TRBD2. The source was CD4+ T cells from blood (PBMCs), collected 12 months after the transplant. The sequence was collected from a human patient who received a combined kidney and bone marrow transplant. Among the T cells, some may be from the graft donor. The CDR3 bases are TGTGCCAGCAGCTTAGCCCGCTGGGGCGGGAGGAGCAACGAGCAGTACTTC. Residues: CASSLARWGGRSNEQYF.